The 14 T cell receptor beta chains below were found in one sample sequenced in a study of blood T cell repertoires in COVID-19. Clones were read by immunoSEQ multiplex PCR, and TCRdb kept only the in-frame ones, dropping some. Of 160,000 or so clones listed, 65% to 85% are singletons. Sequencing was done on a sample of PBMCs or T cells enriched from blood (not recorded which). All receptors derive from a woman in her 40s with acute COVID-19.

This clone has a handful of counts. The rearrangement uses TRBV7-2 and TRBJ1-2, with unresolved D. The ends were cut back, 6 bases at V and 7 bases at J, with 9 bases in the middle. This CDR3 region has 11 residues. Per the germline V gene, CDR1 is SGHTA and CDR2 is FQGNSA. The CDR3 region is CASRGRGGYTF. CDR3 in DNA: TGTGCCAGCAGGGGGAGAGGTGGCTACACCTTC. Together with reference TRBV7-2 and TRBJ1-2, the CDR3 gives the full variable domain: GAGVSQSPSNKVTEKGKDVELRCDPISGHTALYWYRQSLGQGLEFLIYFQGNSAPDKSGLPSDRFSAERTGGSVSTLTIQRTQQEDSAVYLCASRGRGGYTFGSGTRLTVV.

This clone turned up a few times. The chain couples TRBV30 to TRBJ1-5; TRBD1 agrees at 12 bases. After removal of 5 bases from V and 6 bases from J, the junction contained 2 bases not matched to a gene. Germline values: CDR1 GTSNPN, CDR2 SVGIG (reference sequence). This CDR3 region has 13 residues. The CDR3 nucleotides read TGTGCCTGGGGGACAGGGGGCTTTCAGCCCCAGCATTTT. Translation: CAWGTGGFQPQHF.

V gene TRBV19 combines with J gene TRBJ1-3; TRBD1 matches 7 bases. The germline V gene has CDR1 LNHDA and CDR2 SQIVND (reference sequence). V dropped 3 bases and J dropped 0; count of bases not matched to a gene: 2. This CDR3 comprises 15 residues. CDR3: CASSIGTASGNTIYF. The CDR3 DNA reads as TGTGCCAGTAGTATCGGGACAGCCTCTGGAAACACCATATATTTT.

This clone showed up just once. The chain recombines TRBV30 with TRBJ2-5; 10 nucleotides agree with TRBD1. The CDR3 is made up of 15 amino acids. Germline loops: CDR1 GTSNPN, CDR2 SVGIG (reference sequence). Trimming cost V 4 bases and J 1 base; bases outside gene matches: 6. DNA for the CDR3: TGTGCCTGGAACCGGGACAGGGGAGGCCAAGAGACCCAGTACTTC. Its protein is CAWNRDRGGQETQYF.

This chain links TRBV19 with TRBJ1-1, with TRBD1 as a possible D gene (5 bases). Germline assignment: CDR1 LNHDA and CDR2 SQIVND (reference sequence). This CDR3 comprises 15 residues. The ends were cut back, 0 bases at V and 0 bases at J, with 8 bases in the middle. CDR3 nucleotides: TGTGCCAGTAGTATAGATGGGGGGATGAACACTGAAGCTTTCTTT. Amino acids: CASSIDGGMNTEAFF.

The V gene is TRBV19, the J gene TRBJ2-2; D not resolved. Trimming shortened V by 5 bases and J by 0 bases, and 7 bases separated the two germline ends. Germline lookup yields CDR1 LNHDA and CDR2 SQIVND (reference sequence). CDR3 length equals 14 residues. Written as DNA, the CDR3 is TGTGCCAGTAGTGGGCAGGCGAACACCGGGGAGCTGTTTTTT. Translating it yields CASSGQANTGELFF.

The rearrangement joins TRBV19 to TRBJ2-1; D is perhaps TRBD1 (6 bases). The V end was cut by 6 bases, the J end by 10 bases, with 16 bases between. CDR1 and CDR2 (germline): LNHDA, SQIVND (reference sequence). The CDR3 spans 13 residues. CDR3 bases: TGTGCCAGTAGCTCTCGTGGGGGCTGGGAGCAGTTCTTC. As protein: CASSSRGGWEQFF.

V usage is TRBV6-1 and J usage is TRBJ2-1, with TRBD2 identical over 7 bases. Per the germline V gene, CDR1 is MNHNS and CDR2 is SASEGT. The CDR3 sequence is 15 residues long. Trimming took 2 bases from V and 7 from J; bases not matched to a gene: 8. The CDR3 protein is CASSELSGGLNEQFF. The CDR3 bases are TGTGCCAGCAGTGAACTTTCGGGAGGATTAAATGAGCAGTTCTTC.

The V call is TRBV23-1, the J call TRBJ2-7; TRBD1 agrees at 8 bases. TRBV23-1 is assigned to the ORF class and has an uncertain function. CDR3 length: 12 amino acids. V lost 4 bases and J lost 6; bases outside the gene matches: 2. The CDR3 here is CASSPGGLEQYV. The CDR3 DNA reads TGCGCCAGCAGTCCAGGGGGCCTCGAGCAGTACGTC.

The V gene is TRBV3-1 (or the pseudogene TRBV3-2), the J gene TRBJ1-2; maybe TRBD1 (5 bases). This CDR3 has 17 amino acids. CDR1 is LGHDT and CDR2 is YNNKEL in the germline V gene (reference sequence). V was cut by 1 base and J by 0 bases, with 15 bases left in between. CDR3 bases: TGTGCCAGCAGCCAAGGGATGGCGACAGCCCCTAACTATGGCTACACCTTC. It translates to CASSQGMATAPNYGYTF.

This chain links TRBV9 with TRBJ2-5; 10 bases fit TRBD2. Germline CDR1 reads SGDLS; CDR2 reads YYNGEE. The CDR3 has 17 residues. J gave up 5 bases and V 3 bases, and 13 bases lay outside the gene matches. Here the CDR3 DNA reads TGTGCCAGCAGCGATTTAGGGCTAGCGGGAGTAAGCGAGACCCAGTACTTC. This sequence encodes CASSDLGLAGVSETQYF.

The chain recombines TRBV3-1 (or the pseudogene TRBV3-2) with TRBJ1-1; 9 positions agree with TRBD1. Germline V gives CDR1 LGHDT, CDR2 YNNKEL (reference sequence). With 1 base clipped from V and 11 bases from J, the junction kept 5 bases outside the gene matches. The CDR3 consists of 13 residues. CDR3 residues: CASSQAGQGRAFF. The CDR3 nucleotides are TGTGCCAGCAGCCAAGCGGGACAGGGTAGGGCTTTCTTT.

The chain uses TRBV2 and TRBJ2-5; TRBD1 matches 9 bases. The CDR3 sequence is 14 residues long. Germline assignment: CDR1 SNHLY and CDR2 FYNNEI. After removal of 3 bases from V and 5 bases from J, the junction contained 4 bases not matched to a gene. In nucleotides, the CDR3 is TGTGCCAGCAGTGATGGACAGGGGATGGAGACCCAGTACTTC. Translated: CASSDGQGMETQYF.

CDR3: CASSQDRRGGLSGYTF. The DNA of the CDR3 is TGTGCCAGCAGCCAAGATCGGCGGGGGGGTTTGTCTGGCTACACCTTC. The rearrangement joins TRBV4-2 to TRBJ1-2, with D possibly TRBD1 on 5 matching bases. The germline V and J ends were trimmed by 0 bases and 7 bases, with 18 bases remaining between them. Germline lookup yields CDR1 LGHNA and CDR2 YNFKEQ. The length of the CDR3 is 16 residues.